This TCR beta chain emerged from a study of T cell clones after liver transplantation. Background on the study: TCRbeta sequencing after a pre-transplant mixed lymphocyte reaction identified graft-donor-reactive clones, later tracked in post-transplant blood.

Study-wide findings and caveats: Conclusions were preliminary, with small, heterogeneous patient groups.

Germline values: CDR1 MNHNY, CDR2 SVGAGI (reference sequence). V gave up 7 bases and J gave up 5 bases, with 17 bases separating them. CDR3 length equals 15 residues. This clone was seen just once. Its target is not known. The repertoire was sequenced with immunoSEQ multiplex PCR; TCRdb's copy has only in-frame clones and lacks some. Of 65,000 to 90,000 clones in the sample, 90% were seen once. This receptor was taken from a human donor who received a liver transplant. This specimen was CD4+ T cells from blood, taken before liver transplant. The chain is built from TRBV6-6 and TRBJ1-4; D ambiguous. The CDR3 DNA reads TGTGCCAGCATCGGATCGCCGGGCGAAAATGAAAAACTGTTTTTT. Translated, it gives CASIGSPGENEKLFF.